Listed below are T cell receptor beta chains from one sample, sequenced in a study of shared clonotypes between healthy human individuals. The data were produced by immunoSEQ multiplex PCR, yet TCRdb's version contains in-frame clones alone and is incomplete. The profile shows some 500,000 clones, 90% to 97% of them singletons. The sequenced sample consisted of naive CD4+ T cells sorted from blood. Receptor source: a woman under 40 in good health. Both conserved end residues are part of each CDR3. The order of the fields is J gene, D gene, V gene, CDR3 protein, CDR3 DNA. D genes are given only for firm matches.

J gene: TRBJ1-3
D gene: -
V gene: TRBV18
CDR3 protein: CASSPPTNLARSGNTIYF
CDR3 DNA: TGTGCCAGCTCACCCCCGACGAACCTTGCCCGTTCTGGAAACACCATATATTTT

J gene: TRBJ2-2
D gene: -
V gene: TRBV28
CDR3 protein: CASRSAGQPGELFF
CDR3 DNA: TGTGCCAGCAGATCCGCGGGACAACCCGGGGAGCTGTTTTTT

J gene: TRBJ2-5
D gene: -
V gene: TRBV27
CDR3 protein: CASSGGRSQETQYF
CDR3 DNA: TGTGCCAGCAGCGGGGGTCGGTCGCAAGAGACCCAGTACTTC

J gene: TRBJ2-6
D gene: -
V gene: TRBV27
CDR3 protein: CASSPGGANVLTF
CDR3 DNA: TGTGCCAGCAGCCCCGGTGGGGCCAACGTCCTGACTTTC

J gene: TRBJ2-2
D gene: TRBD1
V gene: TRBV7-9
CDR3 protein: CASSPQGLYGELFF
CDR3 DNA: TGTGCCAGCAGCCCACAGGGGTTGTACGGGGAGCTGTTTTTT

J gene: TRBJ2-7
D gene: TRBD1
V gene: TRBV7-8
CDR3 protein: CASSPRTGFEQYF
CDR3 DNA: TGTGCCAGCAGCCCCCGGACAGGGTTCGAGCAGTACTTC

J gene: TRBJ2-2
D gene: TRBD2
V gene: TRBV28
CDR3 protein: CASSSPGLAGGYGGELFF
CDR3 DNA: TGTGCCAGCAGTTCTCCGGGACTAGCGGGAGGATATGGCGGGGAGCTGTTTTTT

J gene: TRBJ2-5
D gene: -
V gene: TRBV7-9
CDR3 protein: CASSSLGGALGETQYF
CDR3 DNA: TGTGCCAGCAGCTCCTTAGGAGGGGCCCTAGGGGAGACCCAGTACTTC

J gene: TRBJ2-7
D gene: -
V gene: TRBV20-1
CDR3 protein: CSANPLAEQYF
CDR3 DNA: TGCAGTGCCAACCCGCTGGCCGAGCAGTACTTC

J gene: TRBJ1-2
D gene: -
V gene: TRBV7-9
CDR3 protein: CASRTGGYGYTF
CDR3 DNA: TGTGCCAGCAGGACGGGGGGCTATGGCTACACCTTC

J gene: TRBJ2-7
D gene: TRBD2
V gene: TRBV28
CDR3 protein: CASSFLGASGRATLYEQYF
CDR3 DNA: TGTGCCAGCAGTTTTTTGGGTGCTAGCGGGAGGGCGACGTTATACGAGCAGTACTTC

J gene: TRBJ1-2
D gene: -
V gene: TRBV27
CDR3 protein: CASKQGESGYTF
CDR3 DNA: TGTGCCAGCAAGCAGGGCGAGAGTGGCTACACCTTC

J gene: TRBJ1-1
D gene: -
V gene: TRBV19
CDR3 protein: CASGLQLNTEAFF
CDR3 DNA: TGTGCCAGTGGCCTACAGTTGAACACTGAAGCTTTCTTT

J gene: TRBJ1-2
D gene: TRBD1
V gene: TRBV29-1
CDR3 protein: CSVGPQGANYGYTF
CDR3 DNA: TGCAGCGTTGGGCCACAGGGGGCGAACTATGGCTACACCTTC

J gene: TRBJ2-5
D gene: -
V gene: TRBV6-1
CDR3 protein: CASSETAGTQYF
CDR3 DNA: TGTGCCAGCAGTGAAACTGCAGGGACCCAGTACTTC

J gene: TRBJ2-1
D gene: -
V gene: TRBV10-1
CDR3 protein: CASSESGYNEQFF
CDR3 DNA: TGCGCCAGCAGTGAGTCGGGTTACAATGAGCAGTTCTTC

J gene: TRBJ2-7
D gene: -
V gene: TRBV7-3
CDR3 protein: CASSLTRVGQREQYF
CDR3 DNA: TGTGCCAGCAGCTTAACGAGGGTCGGACAGAGGGAGCAGTACTTC

J gene: TRBJ2-7
D gene: TRBD2
V gene: TRBV5-4
CDR3 protein: CASSSYLAGRVYEQYF
CDR3 DNA: TGTGCCAGCAGCTCCTACCTAGCGGGAAGGGTCTACGAGCAGTACTTC

J gene: TRBJ2-2
D gene: TRBD2
V gene: TRBV19
CDR3 protein: CASRGAGGPVGELFF
CDR3 DNA: TGTGCCAGTAGAGGAGCGGGAGGGCCTGTCGGGGAGCTGTTTTTT

J gene: TRBJ2-7
D gene: -
V gene: TRBV5-1
CDR3 protein: CASSRAQGIYEQYF
CDR3 DNA: TGCGCCAGCAGCCGAGCACAGGGAATCTACGAGCAGTACTTC

J gene: TRBJ2-6
D gene: TRBD1
V gene: TRBV7-9
CDR3 protein: CASSLLDRAPGANVLTF
CDR3 DNA: TGTGCCAGCAGCTTACTGGACAGGGCTCCCGGGGCCAACGTCCTGACTTTC

J gene: TRBJ2-2
D gene: -
V gene: TRBV14
CDR3 protein: CASSPLGAGNTGELFF
CDR3 DNA: TGTGCCAGCAGCCCCCTTGGAGCGGGGAACACCGGGGAGCTGTTTTTT

J gene: TRBJ2-3
D gene: -
V gene: TRBV18
CDR3 protein: CASSISSSLGTDTQYF
CDR3 DNA: TGTGCCAGCTCAATCTCGTCTAGCTTAGGCACAGATACGCAGTATTTT

J gene: TRBJ1-3
D gene: -
V gene: TRBV28
CDR3 protein: CASSLDPDTGNTIYF
CDR3 DNA: TGTGCCAGCAGTTTGGACCCGGACACTGGAAACACCATATATTTT

J gene: TRBJ1-1
D gene: TRBD1
V gene: TRBV5-1
CDR3 protein: CASSLGQGGGAFF
CDR3 DNA: TGCGCCAGCAGCTTGGGACAGGGTGGCGGAGCTTTCTTT

J gene: TRBJ1-3
D gene: -
V gene: TRBV2
CDR3 protein: CASSEQGSGNTIYF
CDR3 DNA: TGTGCCAGCAGTGAACAGGGATCTGGAAACACCATATATTTT

J gene: TRBJ2-5
D gene: -
V gene: TRBV2
CDR3 protein: CAIGRETQYF
CDR3 DNA: TGTGCCATCGGGCGGGAGACCCAGTACTTC

J gene: TRBJ1-5
D gene: -
V gene: TRBV28
CDR3 protein: CASSLFYSNQPQHF
CDR3 DNA: TGTGCCAGCAGTTTATTCTATAGCAATCAGCCCCAGCATTTT

J gene: TRBJ2-1
D gene: -
V gene: TRBV5-4
CDR3 protein: CASSLEFSGYNEQFF
CDR3 DNA: TGTGCCAGCAGCTTGGAGTTTAGCGGTTACAATGAGCAGTTCTTC

J gene: TRBJ2-3
D gene: -
V gene: TRBV5-3
CDR3 protein: CARSLIRAVRTDTQYF
CDR3 DNA: TGTGCCAGAAGCTTAATAAGGGCGGTACGCACAGATACGCAGTATTTT